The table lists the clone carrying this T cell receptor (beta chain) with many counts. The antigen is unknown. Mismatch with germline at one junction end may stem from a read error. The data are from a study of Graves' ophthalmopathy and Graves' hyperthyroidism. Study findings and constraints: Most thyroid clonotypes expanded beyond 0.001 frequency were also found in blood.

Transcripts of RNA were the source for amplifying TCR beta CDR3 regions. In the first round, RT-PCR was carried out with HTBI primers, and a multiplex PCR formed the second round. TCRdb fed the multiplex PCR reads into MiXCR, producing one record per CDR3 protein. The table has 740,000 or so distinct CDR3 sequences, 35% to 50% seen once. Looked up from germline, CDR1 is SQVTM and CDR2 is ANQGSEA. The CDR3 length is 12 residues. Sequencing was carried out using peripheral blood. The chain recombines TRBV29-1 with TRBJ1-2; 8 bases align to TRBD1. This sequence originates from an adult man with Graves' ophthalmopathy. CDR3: CSIDRGNYGYTF. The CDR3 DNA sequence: TGCAGCATTGACAGGGGAAACTATGGCTACACCTTC. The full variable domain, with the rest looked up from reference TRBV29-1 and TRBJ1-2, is SAVISQKPSRDICQRGTSLTIQCQVDSQVTMMFWYRQQPGQSLTLIATANQGSEATYESGFVIDKFPISRPNLTFSTLTVSNMSPEDSSIYLCSIDRGNYGYTFGSGTRLTVV.